These 20 T cell receptor beta chains were all obtained from the same sample, sequenced in a study of blood T cell repertoires in COVID-19. The assay was immunoSEQ multiplex PCR, and TCRdb's table has in-frame clones only and misses some. The table shows over 300,000 clones, with 80% to 90% occurring only once. Input material: PBMCs or T cells enriched from blood (not recorded which). These receptors were taken from a man aged 25-40 years who had recovered from COVID-19.

Comment on this clone: Other DNA sequences in the same sample also yield this CDR3. The chain uses TRBV7-2 and TRBJ2-3; no firm D call. The CDR3 extends over 14 amino acids. Germline V lookup: CDR1 SGHTA, CDR2 FQGNSA. The V and J ends lost 1 base and 0 bases respectively, with 5 bases between them. The DNA for the CDR3 is TGTGCCAGCAGCTTAGACGGTAGCACAGATACGCAGTATTTT. This gives the protein CASSLDGSTDTQYF.

The V and J genes are TRBV15 and TRBJ1-1, with TRBD1 matching over 8 bases. The CDR3 has 12 amino acids. V shed 3 bases and J 8 bases; nucleotides not matched to a gene: 2. From germline, CDR1 is LNHNV and CDR2 YYDKDF (reference sequence). CDR3 coding DNA: TGTGCCACCAGCAGGGGGGACAGGGAAGCTTTCTTT. Translated: CATSRGDREAFF.

The CDR3 region is CASSLHTSGGGDTQYF. In DNA, the CDR3 is TGTGCCAGCAGCTTACATACTAGCGGGGGGGGAGATACGCAGTATTTT. J is TRBJ2-3 and V is TRBV7-2; 13 bases are a match to TRBD2. Trimming cost V 2 bases and J 5 bases; bases outside gene matches: 4. The germline gives CDR1 SGHTA, CDR2 FQGNSA. The CDR3 runs 16 residues.

The rearrangement joins TRBV5-4 to TRBJ1-6; D is ambiguous. Germline values: CDR1 SGHNT, CDR2 YYREEE (reference sequence). This CDR3 contains 14 residues. V was trimmed by 4 bases and J by 6 bases, leaving 11 bases between them. The CDR3 spells CASSVPGSNSPLHF. The CDR3 bases are TGTGCCAGCAGCGTCCCGGGGAGTAATTCACCCCTCCACTTT.

This chain connects TRBV6-5 to TRBJ1-5, with 9 positions matching TRBD1. Germline CDR1 and CDR2: MNHEY and SVGAGI. V lost 6 bases and J lost 6; bases outside the gene matches: 9. This CDR3 has 15 amino acids. CDR3 in amino acids: CASSLGQGLLQPQHF. DNA of the CDR3: TGTGCCAGCAGCCTGGGACAGGGCCTCCTTCAGCCCCAGCATTTT.

The chain couples TRBV5-6 to TRBJ2-5, with 7 bases matching TRBD1. CDR1 SGHDT and CDR2 YYEEEE come from the germline V gene. The V segment lost 4 bases and the J segment 2 bases; nucleotides outside the gene matches: 8. The CDR3 is 15 amino acids. The CDR3 is CASSVGQDRQETQYF. The CDR3 DNA sequence: TGTGCCAGCAGCGTCGGACAGGACAGACAAGAGACCCAGTACTTC.

The rearrangement links TRBV7-9 to TRBJ2-3; 7 positions match TRBD2. The CDR3 is 14 amino acids. CDR1 and CDR2 from the germline V gene are SEHNR and FQNEAQ (reference sequence). With V trimmed by 3 bases and J by 4 bases, 4 bases remained unmatched. CDR3: CASSFLGGADTQYF. The CDR3 DNA sequence: TGTGCCAGCAGCTTTCTTGGGGGGGCAGATACGCAGTATTTT.

The V gene is TRBV30, the J gene TRBJ2-7; D might be TRBD1 (5 bases). Germline values: CDR1 GTSNPN, CDR2 SVGIG (reference sequence). This CDR3 has 11 amino acids. Trimming shortened V by 7 bases and J by 6 bases, and 13 bases separated the two germline ends. CDR3 nucleotides: TGTGCCTTTAGGACATTCAGCGAGCAGTACTTC. Residues: CAFRTFSEQYF.

The V call is TRBV6-1, the J call TRBJ1-1; the D is unclear. This CDR3 has 15 residues. CDR1 is MNHNS, CDR2 SASEGT, per germline. Trimming stripped 1 base from V and 3 bases from J, with 12 bases between. DNA of the CDR3: TGTGCCAGCAGTGAAGACCTGTTCCGGGACACTGAAGCTTTCTTT. Protein product: CASSEDLFRDTEAFF.

V and J are TRBV12-3 or TRBV12-4 and TRBJ2-1, with 9 bases matching TRBD2. The V gene end was trimmed by 1 base and the J gene end by 15 bases; junction bases not matched to a gene: 7. The CDR3 extends over 13 amino acids. CDR3 amino acids: CASSLGPERGVFF. Written as DNA, the CDR3 is TGTGCCAGCAGTTTAGGACCAGAGCGGGGGGTGTTCTTC.

The chain uses TRBV5-6 and TRBJ2-7, with 8 bases that match TRBD1. Germline CDR1 reads SGHDT; CDR2 reads YYEEEE. The V gene end was trimmed by 4 bases and the J gene end by 6 bases; junction bases not matched to a gene: 9. This CDR3 comprises 14 residues. CDR3 in DNA: TGTGCCAGCAGCGTAGAAGGACAGGGTGGCGAGCAGTACTTC. It yields the protein CASSVEGQGGEQYF. The full variable domain, in which reference TRBV5-6 and TRBJ2-7 provide the parts outside the CDR3, is DAGVTQSPTHLIKTRGQQVTLRCSPKSGHDTVSWYQQALGQGPQFIFQYYEEEERQRGNFPDRFSGHQFPNYSSELNVNALLLGDSALYLCASSVEGQGGEQYFGPGTRLTVT.

This clone showed up just once. This sequence joins TRBV18 and TRBJ1-2; D not resolved. The CDR3 has 13 amino acids. The germline gives CDR1 KGHSH, CDR2 LQKENI. The germline V and J ends were trimmed by 1 base and 3 bases, with 6 bases remaining between them. Here the CDR3 DNA reads TGTGCCAGCTCACCACAGAGTGACTATGGCTACACCTTC. Translating it yields CASSPQSDYGYTF.

The V and J genes are TRBV19 and TRBJ1-1; the D is unclear. The CDR3 totals 13 residues. Trimming removed 3 bases from V and 2 bases from J, with 7 bases in between. Per germline, CDR1 LNHDA and CDR2 SQIVND (reference sequence). CDR3 in DNA: TGTGCCAGTAGTATCTTCACTAACACTGAAGCTTTCTTT. Protein sequence: CASSIFTNTEAFF.

V gene TRBV5-1 combines with J gene TRBJ1-4; the D is unclear. This CDR3 is built from 13 residues. The germline V gene has CDR1 SGHRS and CDR2 YFSETQ. V was clipped by 0 bases and J by 8 bases, with 8 bases between them. CDR3 in DNA: TGCGCCAGCAGCTTGGTAACGGGGGAAAAACTGTTTTTT. It specifies CASSLVTGEKLFF.

This clone was observed a few times. The chain joins TRBV29-1 to TRBJ2-1; 8 nucleotides line up with TRBD1. Looked up from germline, CDR1 is SQVTM and CDR2 is ANQGSEA. J lost 9 bases, V lost 4 bases, and 5 bases had no gene match. The CDR3 extends over 12 amino acids. The chain's CDR3 is CSVAPTGVEQFF. In DNA, the CDR3 is TGCAGCGTTGCGCCGACAGGGGTTGAGCAGTTCTTC.

This clone was observed many times. V usage is TRBV5-1 and J usage is TRBJ2-7, with no clear D. V gave up 4 bases and J gave up 3 bases, with 11 bases separating them. The germline gives CDR1 SGHRS, CDR2 YFSETQ. The CDR3 runs to 13 residues. CDR3 nucleotides: TGCGCCAGCAGCCCTGCGGAGAGCTACGAGCAGTACTTC. Residues: CASSPAESYEQYF. The full variable domain, in which reference TRBV5-1 and TRBJ2-7 provide the parts outside the CDR3, is KAGVTQTPRYLIKTRGQQVTLSCSPISGHRSVSWYQQTPGQGLQFLFEYFSETQRNKGNFPGRFSGRQFSNSRSEMNVSTLELGDSALYLCASSPAESYEQYFGPGTRLTVT.

The CDR3 DNA sequence: TGTGCCAGCAGACAGGGGGTATCGTCTGGCTACACCTTC. Protein product: CASRQGVSSGYTF. The chain combines TRBV6-5 with TRBJ1-2; 8 nucleotides align to TRBD1. CDR1 and CDR2 from the germline V gene are MNHEY and SVGAGI. CDR3 length: 13 residues. Trimming at V came to 6 bases and at J to 7 bases, leaving 7 bases not matched to a gene.

The chain links TRBV18 to TRBJ1-2; D perhaps matches TRBD1 (5 bases). This CDR3 has 15 amino acids. Germline assignment: CDR1 KGHSH and CDR2 LQKENI. Trimming stripped 3 bases from V and 3 bases from J, with 14 bases between. CDR3: CASSPTGGVYYGYTF. DNA for the CDR3: TGTGCCAGCTCACCCACGGGGGGGGTGTACTATGGCTACACCTTC. Full variable domain (outside the CDR3, taken from reference TRBV18 and TRBJ1-2): NAGVMQNPRHLVRRRGQEARLRCSPMKGHSHVYWYRQLPEEGLKFMVYLQKENIIDESGMPKERFSAEFPKEGPSILRIQQVVRGDSAAYFCASSPTGGVYYGYTFGSGTRLTVV.

J is TRBJ1-1 and V is TRBV2; D possibly corresponds to TRBD1 (6 bases). The V gene's germline CDR1 is SNHLY and CDR2 FYNNEI. This CDR3 has 14 residues. V lost 6 bases to trimming and J lost 4 bases, with 15 bases between them. The CDR3 bases are TGTGCCAGCAGGGCAACAGGGAGCACCACTGAAGCTTTCTTT. The encoded protein is CASRATGSTTEAFF.

V gene TRBV6-5 combines with J gene TRBJ2-7; weak D call: TRBD2 (6 bases). Germline lookup yields CDR1 MNHEY and CDR2 SVGAGI. CDR3 length equals 14 residues. Trimming took 7 bases from V and 2 from J, leaving 15 bases between them. CDR3 in DNA: TGTGCCAGCACCCCCGAGCCGGGGGCCTACGAGCAGTACTTC. It codes for CASTPEPGAYEQYF.